The rows below give T cell receptor beta chains drawn from one sample of a study of early stage breast cancer tumors. This table comes from immunoSEQ multiplex PCR, and its TCRdb copy is limited to in-frame clones, with some not included. The repertoire includes over 20,000 clones, roughly 67% of them detected once, and around 9.5% sits in the top ten. The sequenced material came from breast tumor tissue. The receptors derive from a person between 55 and 70 years old with breast cancer. The CDR3 runs from the conserved cysteine through the conserved F or W. The D gene is left open where the match is weak. Clone size is given for some rows only: seen once, a few or many times, or a class if the clone is expanded.

d_gene	j_gene	abundance	v_gene	CDR3nt	CDR3aa
NA	TRBJ2-7	NA	TRBV20-1	TGCAGTGCTGTAGGGGGTGGCGAGCAGTACTTC	CSAVGGGEQYF
TRBD1	TRBJ2-7	NA	TRBV4-1	TGCGCCAGCAGTCACCCAGGGGGCGCATGGGAGCAGTACTTC	CASSHPGGAWEQYF
NA	TRBJ1-1	NA	TRBV6-5	TGTGCCAGCAGTCGGGACACTGAAGCTTTCTTT	CASSRDTEAFF
TRBD2	TRBJ2-5	NA	TRBV7-2	TGTGCCAGCAGCTTAGGTAGCGGGGGAAAGGAGACCCAGTACTTC	CASSLGSGGKETQYF
NA	TRBJ1-2	NA	TRBV18	TGTGCCAGCTCACCACCGCAGGGCGAGTATGGCTACACCTTC	CASSPPQGEYGYTF
TRBD2	TRBJ2-3	NA	TRBV4-3	TGCGCCAGCAGCCAAGGAGCGGGGATCACAGATACGCAGTATTTT	CASSQGAGITDTQYF
NA	TRBJ2-1	NA	TRBV5-1	TGCGCCAGCAGCTTGGTAGGTAGCGGCTCCTACAATGAGCAGTTCTTC	CASSLVGSGSYNEQFF
NA	TRBJ1-3	NA	TRBV6-5	TGTGCCAGCAGTTATAGTGGGGGCGCGGCTGGAAACACCATATATTTT	CASSYSGGAAGNTIYF
NA	TRBJ1-2	once	TRBV6-1	TGTGCCAGCAGCGACAACAGGGCGCGAGGCTACACCTTC	CASSDNRARGYTF
TRBD2	TRBJ2-7	NA	TRBV4-1	TGCGCCAGCAGCCCTCAGGGGACTAGAGGCTACGAGCAGTACTTC	CASSPQGTRGYEQYF